This TCR beta chain was documented in a study of regulatory T cells in long-lasting Graves disease. Study-wide results and caveats: TCR diversity in persistent Graves' patients was below that of newly diagnosed ones.

Arm-PCR of CDR3 regions and iRepertoire HTBI primers were the basis on which TCR beta libraries were built. TCRdb re-derived calls from the multiplex PCR reads in MiXCR, one entry per CDR3 protein. The data show 530,000 or so distinct CDR3 sequences, approximately 13% seen once. V shed 3 bases and J 5 bases; nucleotides not matched to a gene: 12. Germline values: CDR1 DFQATT, CDR2 SNEGSKA (reference sequence). The CDR3 length is 17 residues. Sample time point: newly diagnosed GD, antithyroid drugs for less than 3 months. From RNA extracted from PBMCs, the TCR library was made. At least ten counts were recorded for this clonotype. What it recognizes is unknown. These data were also reused for a study on T cells in Graves' hyperthyroidism and ophthalmopathy. That report notes: Diagnosing involved the use of clinical symptoms, serum thyroxine and TRAb, thyroid ultrasound and orbital computed tomography. The HTBI primer set served for first-round RT-PCR of the TCR CDR3. Classification by a 13 V-J model distinguished ophthalmopathy from stable hyperthyroidism.

The source of this sequence is a man aged 25 to 40 with Graves disease. The genes are TRBV20-1 and TRBJ2-4; 11 bases line up with TRBD1. The sequencing here drew on peripheral blood mononuclear cells (PBMCs), taken at new diagnosis, from a patient treated with antithyroid drugs. In DNA form, the CDR3 reads TGCAGTGCTAGGGACAGGGGGCGGACTTGGGCCCAAAACATTCAGTACTTC. Its translation: CSARDRGRTWAQNIQYF.